The sequence of this T cell receptor (beta chain) was determined in a study of cytomegalovirus exposure and HLA in healthy donors. Study-level results: Later analysis associated a missense DCLRE1C variant with TCR beta V- and J-gene trimming. Later analysis suggested most CMV-associated TCR beta chains were HLA-restricted.

The CDR3 has 12 amino acids. Deletions cut 6 bases from V and 6 bases from J, with 11 bases between. CDR1 and CDR2 from the germline V gene are MDHEN and SYDVKM. This PCR relied on a set of 60 Vbeta primers and 13 Jbeta primers. Sequencing was performed with immunoSEQ multiplex PCR; in TCRdb, only in-frame clones are kept and a portion is missing. The data contain roughly 73,000 clones, 75% of them singletons. Details on this clone: Its antigen is not known.

This clonotype was sampled from a man between 65 and 80 years old in good health and CMV-seronegative. The chain joins TRBV28 to TRBJ1-2; unclear D gene. The sequenced material came from PBMCs. CDR3 sequence (DNA): TGTGCCAGCAGCCCCCCCGGAGATGGCTACACCTTC. Translated: CASSPPGDGYTF.